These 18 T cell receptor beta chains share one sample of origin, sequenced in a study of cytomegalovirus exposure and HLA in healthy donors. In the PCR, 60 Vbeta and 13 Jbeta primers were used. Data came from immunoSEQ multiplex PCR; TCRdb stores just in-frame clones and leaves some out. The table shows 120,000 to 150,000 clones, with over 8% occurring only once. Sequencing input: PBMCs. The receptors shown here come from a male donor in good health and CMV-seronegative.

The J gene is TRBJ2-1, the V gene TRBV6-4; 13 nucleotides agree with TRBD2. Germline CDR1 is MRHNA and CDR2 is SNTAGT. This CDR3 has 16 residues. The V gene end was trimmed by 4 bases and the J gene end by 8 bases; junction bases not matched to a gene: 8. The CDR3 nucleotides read TGTGCCAGCAGTGGTAGAGGGACTAGCGGGAACGATGAGCAGTTCTTC. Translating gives CASSGRGTSGNDEQFF.

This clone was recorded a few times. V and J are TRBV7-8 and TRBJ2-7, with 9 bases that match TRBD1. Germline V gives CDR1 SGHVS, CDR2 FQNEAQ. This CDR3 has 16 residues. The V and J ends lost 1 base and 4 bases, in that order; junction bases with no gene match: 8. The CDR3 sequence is CASSLVVGTGRYEQYF. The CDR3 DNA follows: TGTGCCAGCAGCTTAGTAGTGGGGACAGGGAGGTACGAGCAGTACTTC. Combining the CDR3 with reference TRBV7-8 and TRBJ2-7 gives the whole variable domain GAGVSQSPRYKVAKRGQDVALRCDPISGHVSLFWYQQALGQGPEFLTYFQNEAQLDKSGLPSDRFFAERPEGSVSTLKIQRTQQEDSAVYLCASSLVVGTGRYEQYFGPGTRLTVT.

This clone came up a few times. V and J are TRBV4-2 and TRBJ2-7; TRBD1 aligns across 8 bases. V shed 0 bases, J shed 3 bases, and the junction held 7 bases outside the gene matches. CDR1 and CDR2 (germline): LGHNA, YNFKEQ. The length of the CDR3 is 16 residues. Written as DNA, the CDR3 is TGTGCCAGCAGCCAAGATCAGGGGACAGGAGGCTACGAGCAGTACTTC. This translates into CASSQDQGTGGYEQYF.

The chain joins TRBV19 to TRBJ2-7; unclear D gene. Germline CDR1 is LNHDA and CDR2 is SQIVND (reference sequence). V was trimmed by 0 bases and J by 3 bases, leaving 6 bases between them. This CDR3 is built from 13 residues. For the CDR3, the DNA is TGTGCCAGTAGTATAGAGTACGGCTACGAGCAGTACTTC. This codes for CASSIEYGYEQYF.

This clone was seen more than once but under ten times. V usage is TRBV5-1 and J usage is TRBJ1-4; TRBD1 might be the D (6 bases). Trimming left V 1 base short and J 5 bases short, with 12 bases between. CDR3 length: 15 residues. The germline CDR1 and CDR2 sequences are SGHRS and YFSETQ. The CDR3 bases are TGCGCCAGCAGCTTGAGGGGGATCAAGAATGAAAAACTGTTTTTT. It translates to CASSLRGIKNEKLFF.

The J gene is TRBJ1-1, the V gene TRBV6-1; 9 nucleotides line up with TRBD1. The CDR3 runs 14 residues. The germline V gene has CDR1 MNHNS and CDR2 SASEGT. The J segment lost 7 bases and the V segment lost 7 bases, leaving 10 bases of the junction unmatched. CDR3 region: CASILQGARDEAFF. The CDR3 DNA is TGTGCCAGCATCCTACAGGGGGCGCGGGATGAAGCTTTCTTT.

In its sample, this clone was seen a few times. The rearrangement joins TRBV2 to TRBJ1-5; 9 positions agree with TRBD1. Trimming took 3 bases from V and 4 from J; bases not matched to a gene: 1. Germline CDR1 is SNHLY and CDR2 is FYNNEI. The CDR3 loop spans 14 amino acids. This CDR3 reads CASSEGQGNQPQHF. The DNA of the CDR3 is TGTGCCAGCAGTGAGGGACAGGGTAATCAGCCCCAGCATTTT.

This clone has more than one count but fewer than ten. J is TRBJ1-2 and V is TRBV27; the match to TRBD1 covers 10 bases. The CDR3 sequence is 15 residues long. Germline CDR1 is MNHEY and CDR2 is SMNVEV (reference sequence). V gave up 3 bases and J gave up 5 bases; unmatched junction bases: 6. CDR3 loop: CASSLRGQGYYGYTF. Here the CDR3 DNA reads TGTGCCAGCAGTTTGAGGGGACAGGGGTATTATGGCTACACCTTC.

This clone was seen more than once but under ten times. The DNA for the CDR3 is TGTGCCAGCGGAGGGGGGGCCGATACGCAGTATTTT. This codes for CASGGGADTQYF. The J gene is TRBJ2-3, the V gene TRBV27, with D perhaps TRBD2 (7 bases). This CDR3 spans 12 amino acids. V lost 8 bases, J lost 6 bases, and 12 bases lay in between. In germline, CDR1 is MNHEY, CDR2 SMNVEV (reference sequence).

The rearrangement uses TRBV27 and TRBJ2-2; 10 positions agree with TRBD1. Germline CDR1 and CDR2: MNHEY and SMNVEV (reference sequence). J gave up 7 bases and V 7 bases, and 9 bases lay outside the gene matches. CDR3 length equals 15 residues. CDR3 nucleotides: TGTGCCAGCACCCTGCTGACAGGGGGCCTCGGGGAGCTGTTTTTT. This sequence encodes CASTLLTGGLGELFF.

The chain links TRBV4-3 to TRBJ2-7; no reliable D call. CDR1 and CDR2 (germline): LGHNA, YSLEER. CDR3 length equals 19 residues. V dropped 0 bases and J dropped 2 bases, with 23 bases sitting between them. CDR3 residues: CASSQDTSPLVLSPYEQYF. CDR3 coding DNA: TGCGCCAGCAGCCAAGATACCTCCCCTCTGGTTCTTAGCCCCTACGAGCAGTACTTC.

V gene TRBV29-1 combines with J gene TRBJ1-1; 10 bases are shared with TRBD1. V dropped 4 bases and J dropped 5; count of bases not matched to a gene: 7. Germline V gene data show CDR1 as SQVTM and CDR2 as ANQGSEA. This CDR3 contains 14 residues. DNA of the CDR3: TGCAGCGTTGGCCGACAGGGGGCGCAGACTGAAGCTTTCTTT. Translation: CSVGRQGAQTEAFF.

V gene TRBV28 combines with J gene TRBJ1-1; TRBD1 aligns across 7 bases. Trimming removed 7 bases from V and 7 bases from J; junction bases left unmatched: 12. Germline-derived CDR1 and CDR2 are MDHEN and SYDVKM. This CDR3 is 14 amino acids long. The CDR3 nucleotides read TGTGCCAGCAACCAGGGGGGAGGTGTCGGTGAAGCTTTCTTT. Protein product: CASNQGGGVGEAFF.

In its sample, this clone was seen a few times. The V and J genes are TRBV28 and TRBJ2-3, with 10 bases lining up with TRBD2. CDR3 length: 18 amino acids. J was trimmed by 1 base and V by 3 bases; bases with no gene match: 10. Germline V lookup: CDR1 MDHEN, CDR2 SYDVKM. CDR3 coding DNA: TGTGCCAGCAGTTTGTTATGGACTAGCGGCGGCGGCACAGATACGCAGTATTTT. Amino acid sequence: CASSLLWTSGGGTDTQYF.

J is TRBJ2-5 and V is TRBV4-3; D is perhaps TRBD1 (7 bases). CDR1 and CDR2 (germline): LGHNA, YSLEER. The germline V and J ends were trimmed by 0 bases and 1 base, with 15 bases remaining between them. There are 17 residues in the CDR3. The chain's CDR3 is CASSQDNAGGIQETQYF. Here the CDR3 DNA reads TGCGCCAGCAGCCAAGATAATGCAGGGGGGATCCAAGAGACCCAGTACTTC.

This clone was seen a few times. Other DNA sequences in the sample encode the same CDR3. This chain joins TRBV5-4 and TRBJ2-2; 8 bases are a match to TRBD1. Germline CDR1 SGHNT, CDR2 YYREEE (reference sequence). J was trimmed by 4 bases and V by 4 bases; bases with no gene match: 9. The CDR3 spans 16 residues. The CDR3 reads CASSLPGQASTGELFF. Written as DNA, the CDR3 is TGTGCCAGCAGCCTACCGGGACAGGCCTCCACCGGGGAGCTGTTTTTT.

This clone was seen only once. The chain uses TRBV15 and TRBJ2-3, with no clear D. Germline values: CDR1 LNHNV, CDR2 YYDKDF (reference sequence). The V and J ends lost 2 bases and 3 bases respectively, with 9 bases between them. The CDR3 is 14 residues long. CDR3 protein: CATSRPAATDTQYF. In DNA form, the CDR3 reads TGTGCCACCAGCAGACCCGCGGCGACAGATACGCAGTATTTT.

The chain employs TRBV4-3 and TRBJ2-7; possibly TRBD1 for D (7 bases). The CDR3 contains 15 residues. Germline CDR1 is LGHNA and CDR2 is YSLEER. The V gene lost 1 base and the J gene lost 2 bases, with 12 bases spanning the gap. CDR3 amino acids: CASSQGRDRTYEQYF. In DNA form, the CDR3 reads TGCGCCAGCAGCCAAGGGAGGGACAGAACCTACGAGCAGTACTTC.